The rows below give T cell receptor beta chains drawn from one sample of a study of shared T cell receptors in the human thymus. Here immunoSEQ multiplex PCR was the method, and the copy in TCRdb shows in-frame clones only, minus some. This sample carries about 710,000 clones, approximately 87% of them seen once, and the ten largest clones take roughly 0.0086%. This sample also appeared in a second study, on human thymus T cells.

Sequenced: thymocytes. Every receptor here comes from a boy under two years old with a congenital heart defect. Each CDR3 is given with its conserved first and last residue. A D gene is named only where the DNA matches it firmly. Clone sizes are given selectively: once, few, many, or a class where the clone is expanded.

>TRBV11-1|-|TRBJ2-3|TRBD1
CASSYCRDRGSQDADTQYF
TGTGCCAGCAGTTACTGCCGGGACAGGGGCAGTCAGGATGCAGATACGCAGTATTTT
>TRBV6-6|-|TRBJ2-3|TRBD1
CASTRDRGTDTQYF
TGTGCCAGCACCCGGGACAGGGGTACAGATACGCAGTATTTT
>TRBV5-6|-|TRBJ1-1|-
CASSLDNQHTEAFF
TGTGCCAGCAGCTTGGACAATCAACACACTGAAGCTTTCTTT
>TRBV20-1|-|TRBJ2-7|-
CSARCGDEQYF
TGCAGTGCTAGGTGCGGGGACGAGCAGTACTTC
>TRBV7-8|-|TRBJ1-4|TRBD1
CASSLVGQEREKLFF
TGTGCCAGCAGCTTAGTGGGACAGGAACGGGAAAAACTGTTTTTT
>TRBV7-6|-|TRBJ2-5|-
CASSLKLESVQETQYF
TGTGCCAGCAGCTTAAAATTGGAGTCCGTCCAAGAGACCCAGTACTTC
>TRBV5-6|-|TRBJ1-2|-
CASSLGGHGYTF
TGTGCCAGCAGCTTGGGAGGTCACGGCTACACCTTC
>TRBV5-4|-|TRBJ2-7|-
CASSNGTPGWNEQYF
TGTGCCAGCAGCAACGGGACACCCGGGTGGAACGAGCAGTACTTC
>TRBV27|-|TRBJ2-7|TRBD2
CASSLSGGVSGSPNEQYF
TGTGCCAGCAGTTTATCGGGCGGGGTTAGCGGGAGTCCAAACGAGCAGTACTTC
>TRBV28|-|TRBJ2-3|-
CASSGHPTDTQYF
TGTGCCAGCAGCGGACACCCCACAGATACGCAGTATTTT
>TRBV6-4|-|TRBJ1-3|-
CASRDRYGF
TGTGCCAGCAGGGACCGTTACGGGTTT
>TRBV5-6|-|TRBJ1-5|-
CASSLHQGGSNQPQHF
TGTGCCAGCAGCTTACATCAGGGAGGGTCAAATCAGCCCCAGCATTTT
>TRBV10-2|-|TRBJ2-2|TRBD1
CASSETGDTGELFF
TGCGCCAGCAGCGAAACAGGGGACACCGGGGAGCTGTTTTTT
>TRBV7-2|-|TRBJ1-6|-
CASSLRTAIYNSPLHF
TGTGCCAGCAGCCTACGGACAGCTATCTATAATTCACCCCTCCACTTT
>TRBV6-5|-|TRBJ2-7|TRBD1
CASSTSRGFYEQYF
TGTGCCAGCAGTACTTCCAGGGGGTTCTACGAGCAGTACTTC
>TRBV11-2|-|TRBJ2-1|-
CASRGGWNEQFF
TGTGCCAGCAGGGGCGGGTGGAATGAGCAGTTCTTC
>TRBV7-2|-|TRBJ2-5|TRBD2
CASSLQRAGGQETQYF
TGTGCCAGCAGCTTACAGCGGGCGGGGGGGCAAGAGACCCAGTACTTC
>TRBV6-4|once|TRBJ2-1|-
CASRTPAKQFF
TGTGCCAGCAGGACACCGGCCAAGCAGTTCTTC
>TRBV9|-|TRBJ1-3|-
CASSETNSFSGNTIYF
TGTGCCAGCAGCGAGACGAACAGTTTCTCTGGAAACACCATATATTTT
>TRBV15|-|TRBJ2-1|-
CATRSRKSGLQFF
TGTGCCACCCGATCACGCAAATCAGGACTTCAGTTCTTC
>TRBV19|-|TRBJ1-5|TRBD1
CASSIGGQANQPQHF
TGTGCCAGTAGTATAGGAGGACAGGCCAATCAGCCCCAGCATTTT
>TRBV18|-|TRBJ2-5|-
CASSPGLARPRQETQYF
TGTGCCAGCTCACCAGGTCTAGCGAGACCTCGGCAAGAGACCCAGTACTTC
>TRBV29-1|-|TRBJ1-1|-
CSVGGITEAFF
TGCAGCGTTGGAGGGATCACTGAAGCTTTCTTT
>TRBV25-1|-|TRBJ2-1|TRBD1
CASSGTGGGEQFF
TGTGCCAGCAGTGGGACAGGGGGCGGTGAGCAGTTCTTC
>TRBV18|-|TRBJ2-1|-
CASSPLGLYNEQFF
TGTGCCAGCTCACCACTCGGACTTTACAATGAGCAGTTCTTC
>TRBV14|-|TRBJ2-7|TRBD2
CASSQSRGTSGSYEQYF
TGTGCCAGCAGCCAATCTCGCGGGACTAGCGGGAGTTACGAGCAGTACTTC
>TRBV27|-|TRBJ2-4|-
CASSLSLAGLAKNIQYF
TGTGCCAGCAGTTTATCCTTAGCAGGGCTAGCCAAAAACATTCAGTACTTC
>TRBV29-1|-|TRBJ2-1|-
CSVVHRGGEQFF
TGCAGCGTTGTTCACAGGGGAGGTGAGCAGTTCTTC
>TRBV4-3|-|TRBJ2-1|TRBD2
CASSQDKRELYNEQFF
TGCGCCAGCAGCCAAGACAAGCGGGAGCTTTACAATGAGCAGTTCTTC
>TRBV4-2|-|TRBJ1-6|-
CASSQVTERGNSPLHF
TGTGCCAGCAGCCAAGTCACAGAAAGGGGGAATTCACCCCTCCACTTT
>TRBV27|-|TRBJ2-1|TRBD1
CASSSGGSSYNEQFF
TGTGCCAGCAGTTCAGGGGGCAGCTCCTACAATGAGCAGTTCTTC
>TRBV15|-|TRBJ2-1|TRBD2
CATVPLRSGRGNEQFF
TGTGCCACCGTCCCACTGCGTAGCGGGAGAGGCAATGAGCAGTTCTTC
>TRBV4-1|-|TRBJ2-2|-
CASSQEGATGGELFF
TGCGCCAGCAGCCAAGAGGGGGCGACAGGCGGGGAGCTGTTTTTT
>TRBV5-5|-|TRBJ2-1|TRBD2
CASSLGSASGRGEQFF
TGTGCCAGCAGCTTGGGTTCGGCTAGCGGGAGGGGAGAGCAGTTCTTC
>TRBV9|-|TRBJ1-1|-
CASSNSGGDTEAFF
TGTGCCAGCAGCAATTCCGGGGGGGACACTGAAGCTTTCTTT
>TRBV9|-|TRBJ2-3|TRBD2
CASSVGSGGAWDTQYF
TGTGCCAGCAGCGTAGGTAGCGGGGGGGCCTGGGATACGCAGTATTTT
>TRBV7-6|-|TRBJ2-2|TRBD2
CASSPKGTSGSSRGELFF
TGTGCCAGCAGCCCTAAGGGAACTAGCGGGAGTTCCCGCGGGGAGCTGTTTTTT
>TRBV5-1|-|TRBJ2-1|TRBD2
CASSHTSPLAGGPPGSDEQFF
TGCGCCAGCAGCCACACATCCCCCCTAGCGGGAGGGCCACCTGGTAGCGATGAGCAGTTCTTC
>TRBV28|once|TRBJ2-1|-
CASSLLSKSSYNEQFF
TGTGCCAGCAGTTTACTATCCAAAAGCTCCTACAATGAGCAGTTCTTC
>TRBV5-1|-|TRBJ2-7|-
CASSNSQGEHYEQYF
TGCGCCAGCAGCAACTCACAGGGTGAACACTACGAGCAGTACTTC
>TRBV2|-|TRBJ1-2|-
CASSERGGYTF
TGTGCCAGCAGTGAAAGGGGAGGCTACACCTTC
>TRBV7-2|-|TRBJ1-2|TRBD1
CASSLRTGEDGYTF
TGTGCCAGCAGCTTGCGGACAGGGGAGGATGGCTACACCTTC
>TRBV7-9|-|TRBJ1-1|-
CASSPRQSIMNTEAFF
TGTGCCAGCAGCCCCCGACAGAGTATTATGAACACTGAAGCTTTCTTT
>TRBV6-1|-|TRBJ1-5|-
CASSEDGQLDQPQHF
TGTGCCAGCAGTGAAGATGGCCAGTTGGATCAGCCCCAGCATTTT
>TRBV6-1|-|TRBJ2-7|TRBD2
CASSAPQPYSGDFYEQYF
TGTGCCAGCAGTGCCCCGCAGCCGTATAGCGGGGACTTCTACGAGCAGTACTTC
>TRBV5-1|once|TRBJ1-2|-
CASSSDFNYGYTF
TGCGCCAGCAGCTCGGACTTTAACTATGGCTACACCTTC
>TRBV11-2|-|TRBJ2-4|-
CASSLEGGVKTRKSKNIQYF
TGTGCCAGCAGCTTAGAAGGGGGGGTCAAAACCCGCAAATCCAAAAACATTCAGTACTTC
>TRBV6-4|-|TRBJ2-1|TRBD2
CASSEVAGGRNEQFF
TGTGCCAGCAGTGAGGTAGCGGGGGGGCGGAATGAGCAGTTCTTC
>TRBV4-1|-|TRBJ1-2|TRBD1
CASSQDTGQYGYTF
TGCGCCAGCAGCCAAGATACGGGACAGTATGGCTACACCTTC
>TRBV11-2|once|TRBJ2-4|TRBD1
CASSITGTGAVIQYF
TGTGCCAGCAGCATAACCGGGACAGGGGCGGTCATTCAGTACTTC
>TRBV7-8|once|TRBJ1-4|TRBD1
CASSSGTGIEKLFF
TGTGCCAGCAGCTCCGGGACAGGGATTGAAAAACTGTTTTTT
>TRBV6-4|-|TRBJ2-7|TRBD2
CASSGIGAGGPYEQYF
TGTGCCAGCAGTGGGATCGGGGCGGGAGGGCCCTACGAGCAGTACTTC
>TRBV6-1|-|TRBJ2-1|-
CASSVGRGSYNEQFF
TGTGCCAGCAGTGTTGGCAGGGGATCCTACAATGAGCAGTTCTTC
>TRBV7-2|once|TRBJ1-1|TRBD1
CASSSEGDSTEAFF
TGTGCCAGCAGCTCAGAGGGGGACAGCACTGAAGCTTTCTTT
>TRBV5-6|-|TRBJ1-2|-
CASSPAGIKGGYTF
TGTGCCAGCAGCCCGGCGGGGATCAAAGGCGGCTACACCTTC
>TRBV5-6|-|TRBJ1-6|-
CASSSYSGRGSPLHF
TGTGCCAGCAGCTCGTACTCGGGCAGGGGATCCCCCCTCCACTTT
>TRBV29-1|-|TRBJ1-1|-
CSVPSGAGVFSTEAFF
TGCAGCGTTCCTTCAGGGGCTGGGGTCTTCAGCACTGAAGCTTTCTTT
>TRBV10-3|-|TRBJ2-5|TRBD2
CAISEIAGGLKETQYF
TGTGCCATCAGTGAGATAGCGGGGGGCCTGAAAGAGACCCAGTACTTC